What follows are 19 T cell receptor beta chains derived from one specimen sequenced in a study of cytomegalovirus exposure and HLA in healthy donors. Here immunoSEQ multiplex PCR was the method, and the copy in TCRdb shows in-frame clones only, minus some. The table lists about 110,000 clones, roughly 90% of them singletons. Material: PBMCs. The receptors were sampled from a young woman in good health and CMV-seronegative.

The rearrangement links TRBV18 to TRBJ2-7; D remains unclear. The germline V gene encodes CDR1 KGHSH and CDR2 LQKENI. This CDR3 has 15 residues. V was cut by 4 bases and J by 4 bases, with 17 bases left in between. CDR3 nucleotide sequence: TGTGCCAGCTCACTGTCGGAGTCCGGCATATACGAGCAGTACTTC. It yields the protein CASSLSESGIYEQYF. Full variable domain (rest looked up from reference TRBV18 and TRBJ2-7): NAGVMQNPRHLVRRRGQEARLRCSPMKGHSHVYWYRQLPEEGLKFMVYLQKENIIDESGMPKERFSAEFPKEGPSILRIQQVVRGDSAAYFCASSLSESGIYEQYFGPGTRLTVT.

The gene calls are TRBV27 and TRBJ1-2, with TRBD1 as a possible D gene (5 bases). The CDR3 is 13 amino acids. Germline V CDR1 and CDR2: MNHEY, SMNVEV (reference sequence). Trimming pared 3 bases from V and 5 bases from J, leaving 10 bases between. As DNA, the CDR3 is TGTGCCAGCAGTTTTTCAGGGAATTATGGCTACACCTTC. Its translation is CASSFSGNYGYTF.

This clone came up a few times. V is TRBV5-4 and J is TRBJ1-1; no clear D. Deletions cut 0 bases from V and 5 bases from J, with 14 bases between. The CDR3 extends over 15 amino acids. Germline CDR1 is SGHNT and CDR2 is YYREEE (reference sequence). CDR3 sequence: CASSLASAGKTEAFF. CDR3 nucleotides: TGTGCCAGCAGCTTGGCGAGCGCCGGGAAAACTGAAGCTTTCTTT.

This clone has a single count. The chain links TRBV30 to TRBJ2-5; a possible D gene is TRBD2 (7 bases). This CDR3 has 15 residues. The germline V gene has CDR1 GTSNPN and CDR2 SVGIG (reference sequence). V lost 0 bases, J lost 0 bases, and 11 bases lay in between. The DNA of the CDR3 is TGTGCCTGGAGTGTAGGGGGGGGTTACCAAGAGACCCAGTACTTC. This sequence encodes CAWSVGGGYQETQYF.

The rearrangement uses TRBV28 and TRBJ2-1; TRBD2 aligns across 13 bases. The ends lost 1 base at V and 15 bases at J; junction bases unmatched: 9. The CDR3 loop spans 15 amino acids. CDR1 is MDHEN and CDR2 is SYDVKM in the germline V gene. CDR3 region: CASSLSTSGREDGFF. In DNA form, the CDR3 reads TGTGCCAGCAGTTTATCCACTAGCGGGAGGGAAGATGGGTTCTTC.

The CDR3 DNA sequence: TGTGCCAGCAGCTTCGGACAGGGCCGAGAGACCCAGTACTTC. Translation: CASSFGQGRETQYF. J is TRBJ2-5 and V is TRBV7-6, with 8 bases matching TRBD1. The junction had 4 bases not matched to a gene; V was cut back by 3 bases and J by 4 bases. The CDR3 runs to 14 residues. CDR1 SGHVS and CDR2 FNYEAQ come from the germline V gene. Looking up the rest from reference TRBV7-6 and TRBJ2-5 gives the full variable domain: GAGVSQSPRYKVTKRGQDVALRCDPISGHVSLYWYRQALGQGPEFLTYFNYEAQQDKSGLPNDRFSAERPEGSISTLTIQRTEQRDSAMYRCASSFGQGRETQYFGPGTRLLVL.

The V call is TRBV2, the J call TRBJ2-5, with a tentative D call TRBD1 (6 bases). Germline CDR1 is SNHLY and CDR2 is FYNNEI. CDR3 size: 15 residues. Trimming pared 2 bases from V and 6 bases from J, leaving 16 bases between. The CDR3 region is CASSETKSGVKTQYF. The DNA for the CDR3 is TGTGCCAGCAGTGAAACTAAATCAGGGGTAAAGACCCAGTACTTC.

The V and J genes are TRBV18 and TRBJ2-3, with D uncertain. Trimming pared 2 bases from V and 6 bases from J, leaving 9 bases between. The CDR3 is made up of 13 amino acids. Germline CDR1 and CDR2: KGHSH and LQKENI. The chain's CDR3 is CASSPSSEDTQYF. As DNA, the CDR3 is TGTGCCAGCTCACCATCCTCTGAGGATACGCAGTATTTT.

V and J are TRBV6-5 and TRBJ1-2, with 10 bases that match TRBD1. V lost 8 bases and J lost 7; bases outside the gene matches: 7. Germline V gene data show CDR1 as MNHEY and CDR2 as SVGAGI. The CDR3 contains 13 residues. DNA of the CDR3: TGTGCCAGCCGACAGGGGGCGGAAAGTGGCTACACCTTC. Translated, it gives CASRQGAESGYTF.

This chain links TRBV30 with TRBJ2-5; maybe TRBD1 (6 bases). Trimming pared 2 bases from V and 0 bases from J, leaving 22 bases between. This CDR3 comprises 18 residues. CDR1 is GTSNPN and CDR2 is SVGIG in the germline V gene (reference sequence). The CDR3 region is CAWSIGVGDTPYQETQYF. In DNA, the CDR3 is TGTGCCTGGAGTATTGGTGTGGGGGACACCCCTTACCAAGAGACCCAGTACTTC.

The rearrangement uses TRBV4-3 and TRBJ2-1; a possible D gene is TRBD1 (5 bases). CDR1 is LGHNA, CDR2 YSLEER, per germline. Trimming shortened V by 1 base and J by 8 bases, and 18 bases separated the two germline ends. The CDR3 extends over 16 amino acids. Here the CDR3 reads CASSQAIQGWGDEQFF. Written as DNA, the CDR3 is TGCGCCAGCAGCCAAGCAATCCAGGGATGGGGCGATGAGCAGTTCTTC.

This chain connects TRBV28 to TRBJ1-4; D perhaps matches TRBD1 (5 bases). V lost 3 bases to trimming and J lost 6 bases, with 11 bases between them. CDR1 is MDHEN and CDR2 is SYDVKM in the germline V gene. The CDR3 has 14 amino acids. The CDR3, as DNA: TGTGCCAGCAGTTTTGCTCAGGGTCATGAAAAACTGTTTTTT. Encoded protein: CASSFAQGHEKLFF.

The V call is TRBV11-1, the J call TRBJ1-1; D is perhaps TRBD1 (6 bases). This CDR3 has 14 residues. The germline V gene has CDR1 SGHAT and CDR2 FQDESV (reference sequence). The V end was cut by 2 bases, the J end by 6 bases, with 13 bases between. The CDR3 DNA follows: TGTGCCAGCAGCTTATGGGGGCGCCTCGCTGAAGCTTTCTTT. Translation: CASSLWGRLAEAFF. Complete variable domain (other parts from reference TRBV11-1 and TRBJ1-1): EAEVAQSPRYKITEKSQAVAFWCDPISGHATLYWYRQILGQGPELLVQFQDESVVDDSQLPKDRFSAERLKGVDSTLKIQPAELGDSAMYLCASSLWGRLAEAFFGQGTRLTVV.

The genes are TRBV30 and TRBJ2-1; no clear D gene. Looked up from germline, CDR1 is GTSNPN and CDR2 is SVGIG (reference sequence). The V end was cut by 0 bases, the J end by 8 bases, with 17 bases between. This CDR3 comprises 15 residues. The CDR3 DNA sequence: TGTGCCTGGAGTGTCGGGTCTCCCCATCCGTATGAGCAGTTCTTC. This sequence encodes CAWSVGSPHPYEQFF.

The chain links TRBV2 to TRBJ2-1; 7 bases fit TRBD2. The CDR3 has 16 residues. The germline gives CDR1 SNHLY, CDR2 FYNNEI. Trimming cost V 6 bases and J 3 bases; bases outside gene matches: 11. The CDR3 bases are TGTGCCAGCAGGTCGGGGCGGGAGAACCGCTACAATGAGCAGTTCTTC. This codes for CASRSGRENRYNEQFF. Drawing the rest from reference TRBV2 and TRBJ2-1, the complete variable domain is EPEVTQTPSHQVTQMGQEVILRCVPISNHLYFYWYRQILGQKVEFLVSFYNNEISEKSEIFDDQFSVERPDGSNFTLKIRSTKLEDSAMYFCASRSGRENRYNEQFFGPGTRLTVL.

The chain joins TRBV6-5 to TRBJ2-2, with D maybe TRBD2 (6 bases). Trimming cost V 1 base and J 1 base, with 10 bases left between them. This CDR3 region has 16 residues. The germline V gene encodes CDR1 MNHEY and CDR2 SVGAGI. The CDR3 region has the DNA TGTGCCAGCAGTTACTTGGCGGGGAGGAACACCGGGGAGCTGTTTTTT. Protein: CASSYLAGRNTGELFF.

The rearrangement uses TRBV6-5 and TRBJ2-5; D remains unclear. Germline V lookup: CDR1 MNHEY, CDR2 SVGAGI. V was pared by 5 bases and J by 6 bases, with 16 bases between. The length of the CDR3 is 14 residues. The CDR3 sequence: CASSHPDGLKTQYF. The DNA for the CDR3 is TGTGCCAGCAGTCACCCAGATGGGCTAAAGACCCAGTACTTC.

The V gene is TRBV13, the J gene TRBJ2-5, with 9 nucleotides matching TRBD2. The CDR3 sequence is 15 residues long. Unmatched junction bases numbered 7, after V lost 4 bases and J lost 4 bases. From germline, CDR1 is PRHDT and CDR2 FYEKMQ (reference sequence). The CDR3 sequence: CASSWGGGARETQYF. The CDR3, as DNA: TGTGCCAGCAGCTGGGGCGGGGGGGCGCGAGAGACCCAGTACTTC.

The chain couples TRBV19 to TRBJ2-5; 9 nucleotides line up with TRBD1. Germline CDR1 is LNHDA and CDR2 is SQIVND (reference sequence). The CDR3 is 16 residues long. Losses at the gene ends were 1 base for V and 2 bases for J; bases not matched to a gene: 5. Here the CDR3 reads CASSIALGQGQETQYF. The DNA of the CDR3 is TGTGCCAGTAGTATAGCTTTAGGACAGGGGCAAGAGACCCAGTACTTC.